The 18 T cell receptor beta chains given below trace back to one sample, sequenced in a study of shared clonotypes between healthy human individuals. The data were produced by immunoSEQ multiplex PCR, yet TCRdb's version contains in-frame clones alone and is incomplete. Of a few hundred thousand clones listed, approximately 65% are singletons. The sample was memory CD4+ T cells sorted from blood. Subset reported: CD45RA-negative fraction. Source of these receptors: a man younger than 40 in good health.

The J gene is TRBJ2-5, the V gene TRBV5-1, with unresolved D. CDR1 SGHRS and CDR2 YFSETQ come from the germline V gene. Between the trimmed V and J ends, which lost 2 bases and 2 bases, there was a span of 13 bases. This CDR3 is 15 amino acids long. The DNA of the CDR3 is TGCGCCAGCAGCTTACTTGACGGTCTACAAGAGACCCAGTACTTC. This encodes CASSLLDGLQETQYF.

The V call is TRBV5-4, the J call TRBJ2-1; D call uncertain. The V end was cut by 0 bases, the J end by 6 bases, with 10 bases between. The germline CDR1 and CDR2 sequences are SGHNT and YYREEE (reference sequence). This CDR3 region has 14 residues. The CDR3 sequence: CASSLDLRSNEQFF. As DNA, the CDR3 is TGTGCCAGCAGCTTGGATCTCAGATCCAATGAGCAGTTCTTC.

The V and J genes are TRBV5-1 and TRBJ2-1; a possible D gene is TRBD1 (6 bases). Per germline, CDR1 SGHRS and CDR2 YFSETQ. The CDR3 totals 19 residues. V shed 2 bases and J shed 0 bases, with 21 bases lying between them. The chain's CDR3 is CASSFGTRTGNGSYNEQFF. The CDR3 DNA reads as TGCGCCAGCAGCTTTGGGACAAGAACAGGGAATGGCTCCTACAATGAGCAGTTCTTC.

The chain carries TRBV5-5 and TRBJ2-5, with 8 bases fitting TRBD2. Unmatched junction bases numbered 10, after V lost 4 bases and J lost 2 bases. The CDR3 has 16 residues. Germline values: CDR1 SGHKS, CDR2 YYEKEE (reference sequence). The CDR3 reads CASSRNGAGVQETQYF. The CDR3 DNA reads as TGTGCCAGCAGCCGTAATGGAGCGGGAGTACAAGAGACCCAGTACTTC.

The chain carries TRBV5-4 and TRBJ2-1; TRBD2 matches at 9 bases. Germline CDR1 is SGHNT and CDR2 is YYREEE (reference sequence). The CDR3 covers 15 residues. With V trimmed by 7 bases and J by 4 bases, 9 bases remained unmatched. The CDR3 is CASPLGLAGYNEQFF. In DNA, the CDR3 is TGTGCCAGCCCCTTAGGGCTAGCGGGATACAATGAGCAGTTCTTC.

This clone has a handful of counts. The rearrangement links TRBV25-1 to TRBJ2-1; TRBD2 aligns across 15 bases. The germline gives CDR1 MGHDK, CDR2 SYGVNS. The CDR3 covers 15 residues. Germline trimming cut 2 bases from V and 9 bases from J; bases unmatched to any gene: 2. The chain's CDR3 is CASSEPGLAGGEQFF. The CDR3 DNA follows: TGTGCCAGCAGTGAACCGGGACTAGCGGGAGGTGAGCAGTTCTTC.

The J gene is TRBJ1-1, the V gene TRBV7-9; tentative D call: TRBD1 (6 bases). The CDR3 has 14 amino acids. V gave up 2 bases and J gave up 3 bases, with 10 bases separating them. The germline gives CDR1 SEHNR, CDR2 FQNEAQ (reference sequence). The chain's CDR3 is CASSLTGRDTEAFF. CDR3 in DNA: TGTGCCAGCAGCTTAACAGGGAGGGACACTGAAGCTTTCTTT. Complete variable domain (other parts from reference TRBV7-9 and TRBJ1-1): DTGVSQNPRHKITKRGQNVTFRCDPISEHNRLYWYRQTLGQGPEFLTYFQNEAQLEKSRLLSDRFSAERPKGSFSTLEIQRTEQGDSAMYLCASSLTGRDTEAFFGQGTRLTVV.

With regard to this clone: This specimen includes other DNA sequences encoding the same CDR3. The chain links TRBV28 to TRBJ1-5; no firm D call. Trimming left V 3 bases short and J 4 bases short, with 7 bases between. CDR3 length equals 13 residues. Germline values: CDR1 MDHEN, CDR2 SYDVKM. The CDR3 nucleotides are TGTGCCAGCAGTTTTGTCCAGAATCAGCCCCAGCATTTT. This gives the protein CASSFVQNQPQHF.

This clone has ten or more counts. Other DNA sequences in the sample encode the same CDR3. The rearrangement uses TRBV5-4 and TRBJ2-2; D call uncertain. V lost 0 bases and J 3 bases, leaving 6 bases between the germline ends. The CDR3 runs 14 residues. CDR1 and CDR2 from the germline V gene are SGHNT and YYREEE (reference sequence). DNA for the CDR3: TGTGCCAGCAGCTTGGGTCAGGACACCGGGGAGCTGTTTTTT. Amino acid sequence: CASSLGQDTGELFF. Looking up the rest from reference TRBV5-4 and TRBJ2-2 gives the full variable domain: ETGVTQSPTHLIKTRGQQVTLRCSSQSGHNTVSWYQQALGQGPQFIFQYYREEENGRGNFPPRFSGLQFPNYSSELNVNALELDDSALYLCASSLGQDTGELFFGEGSRLTVL.

This chain uses TRBV5-1 with TRBJ2-1, with TRBD2 matching 11 bases. J was trimmed by 5 bases and V by 4 bases; bases with no gene match: 5. Germline CDR1 reads SGHRS; CDR2 reads YFSETQ. The CDR3 is made up of 15 amino acids. The CDR3 here is CASSTSGRRDNEQFF. The DNA for the CDR3 is TGCGCCAGCAGCACTAGCGGGAGAAGGGACAATGAGCAGTTCTTC.

J is TRBJ2-6 and V is TRBV28, with 7 nucleotides matching TRBD2. V was pared by 4 bases and J by 2 bases, with 2 bases of the junction left unmatched. Germline V lookup: CDR1 MDHEN, CDR2 SYDVKM. CDR3 size: 15 residues. CDR3 in amino acids: CASSSGGTGANVLTF. The CDR3 DNA reads TGTGCCAGCAGTTCGGGAGGTACTGGGGCCAACGTCCTGACTTTC.

The V gene is TRBV10-3, the J gene TRBJ1-2; 10 bases map to TRBD1. CDR1 ENHRY and CDR2 SYGVKD come from the germline V gene. V dropped 11 bases and J dropped 8; count of bases not matched to a gene: 14. The CDR3 is 14 amino acids. CDR3 sequence: CASRNGTGVSGYTF. The CDR3 nucleotides are TGTGCCTCCCGGAACGGGACAGGGGTTTCCGGCTACACCTTC.

The chain has TRBV5-6 and TRBJ1-3, with unresolved D. The V gene's germline CDR1 is SGHDT and CDR2 YYEEEE. The CDR3 loop spans 16 amino acids. The ends were cut back, 1 base at V and 0 bases at J, with 11 bases in the middle. CDR3 amino acids: CASSLRYRGSGNTIYF. The CDR3 nucleotides read TGTGCCAGCAGCTTGCGGTACCGGGGCTCTGGAAACACCATATATTTT.

The gene calls are TRBV10-3 and TRBJ1-2, with TRBD1 as a possible D gene (5 bases). The CDR3 has 13 residues. Trimming took 4 bases from V and 8 from J, leaving 14 bases between them. Germline-derived CDR1 and CDR2 are ENHRY and SYGVKD. Here the CDR3 DNA reads TGTGCCATCAGTGTAGGTCAGGGAGGCGGCTACACCTTC. It is translated as CAISVGQGGGYTF.

A single count supports this clone. J is TRBJ2-4 and V is TRBV6-5; possibly TRBD1 for D (5 bases). CDR3 length: 14 amino acids. Germline V gene lookup returns CDR1 MNHEY and CDR2 SVGAGI. The V and J ends lost 6 bases and 4 bases respectively, with 13 bases between them. CDR3 in amino acids: CASRIRVGKNIQYF. The CDR3 DNA reads TGTGCCAGCAGGATCAGGGTTGGAAAAAACATTCAGTACTTC.

CDR3 sequence (DNA): TGTGCCAGCAGCCGTGGGACAGCCGCCTATGGCTACACCTTC. It encodes CASSRGTAAYGYTF. The chain has TRBV5-5 and TRBJ1-2; 7 bases fit TRBD1. Trimming at V came to 4 bases and at J to 4 bases, leaving 7 bases not matched to a gene. The length of the CDR3 is 14 residues. The germline CDR1 and CDR2 sequences are SGHKS and YYEKEE (reference sequence). Based on the CDR3 plus reference TRBV5-5 and TRBJ1-2, the full variable domain is DAGVTQSPTHLIKTRGQQVTLRCSPISGHKSVSWYQQVLGQGPQFIFQYYEKEERGRGNFPDRFSARQFPNYSSELNVNALLLGDSALYLCASSRGTAAYGYTFGSGTRLTVV.

The chain couples TRBV2 to TRBJ2-1, with D possibly matching TRBD1 (5 bases). V lost 6 bases and J lost 13, with 13 bases in between. The CDR3 sequence is 11 residues long. The germline CDR1 and CDR2 sequences are SNHLY and FYNNEI. In DNA, the CDR3 is TGTGCCAGCAGGCTCGTGACAGCCCAGTTCTTC. Translation: CASRLVTAQFF.

This clone has just one count. The chain employs TRBV7-3 and TRBJ2-5; TRBD2 aligns across 10 bases. CDR3 size: 13 residues. Unmatched junction bases numbered 4, after V lost 8 bases and J lost 4 bases. Germline lookup yields CDR1 SGHTA and CDR2 FQGTGA. The CDR3 reads CASAQREGETQYF. CDR3 coding DNA: TGTGCCAGCGCCCAGCGGGAGGGAGAGACCCAGTACTTC. Full variable domain (outside the CDR3, taken from reference TRBV7-3 and TRBJ2-5): GAGVSQTPSNKVTEKGKYVELRCDPISGHTALYWYRQSLGQGPEFLIYFQGTGAADDSGLPNDRFFAVRPEGSVSTLKIQRTERGDSAVYLCASAQREGETQYFGPGTRLLVL.